This entry concerns a single T cell receptor (beta chain). This clone was found once. Its antigen remains unidentified. One base away there is no much larger clone; base qualities are not given. This record belongs to a study of CD39 and CD103 CD8 tumor-infiltrating T cells listed by TCRdb under 2018. About the study as a whole: The repertoire comparisons shown came from four patients: one with an HPV-positive HNSCC, one with an HPV-negative HNSCC, one with ovarian cancer and one with melanoma. TCRbeta CDR3 deep sequencing compared repertoires of CD8 TIL subsets defined by CD103 and CD39 with peripheral memory CD8 T cells.

Patients were not receiving therapy at sample collection, though earlier treatments ranged from chemotherapy, radiotherapy, surgery and immunotherapy to none. After thawing, cells went through T lymphocyte enrichment using a negative-selection kit, with EpCAM beads added for tumor-infiltrating lymphocytes. For the CD8 TIL subsets, CD3+CD4-CD8+CD45RA- cells were FACS-sorted and divided into DN, SP and DP based on their expression of CD39 and CD103. Tumor specimens were minced and digested with hyaluronidase, collagenase and DNase for 1 h, filtered, Ficoll-enriched and cryopreserved. Populations were sorted on a FACSAria II to 97% to 99% purity, and cell pellets were frozen without culture for TCR sequencing. Paper-wide results and their limitations: Compared with DN and SP CD8 TILs and with blood memory CD8 T cells, DP CD8 TILs appeared more oligoclonal, with the top 30 clonotypes covering about 56-86%. Clonotypes from DN TILs largely overlapped with peripheral memory CD8 repertoires, while clonotypes from DP TILs were only rarely found in blood or uninvolved lymph node.

For each subset, genomic DNA was extracted from 10,000 to 100,000 sorted cells using the DNeasy Blood and Tissue Kit. TCRbeta V-J or V-D-J regions were sequenced and mapped by the immunoSEQ service, with coverage above 10x per sample. For the original study's pipeline: Only productive rearrangements exported from the immunoSEQ Analyzer platform were analyzed, with clonality assessed on the 500 most abundant clones. To quantify how much repertoires overlapped between populations, both the Morisita-Horn similarity index and the Jaccard index were used. Morisita-Horn similarity between CD8 T-cell subset TCR repertoires was measured in roughly six cancer patients. In its TCRdb copy, this immuneACCESS table keeps in-frame sequences only and misses some clones. Where compared with another copy, unresolved V genes explain less than half of these, and the others have no known cause. The DNA gave D and trimming, while V, J and clone size come from that table. This sample comprises roughly 1,400 clones, around 60% of them detected only once. 23% of the sample belongs to the ten largest clones.

A distance of 16 bases separates the germline ends of V and J, which lose 4 bases and 1 base respectively. CDR1 SEHNR and CDR2 FQNEAQ are derived from the germline V gene (reference sequence). Reading from cysteine to phenylalanine, the CDR3 counts 16 amino acids. Just CDR3 DNA is preserved here, 48 bases in frame from base 1. The TCR sequence derives from a human donor with head and neck squamous cell carcinoma. The rearrangement combines TRBV7-9 with TRBJ1-1, and the D gene may be TRBD1, 6 bases matching. The sample consisted of CD39- CD103+ CD8+ T cells sorted from the tumor. The cell subset or site label corresponds to: CD103+CD39- single-positive CD45RA- CD8 T cells. The CDR3 loop reads CASSSRKGGQNTEAFF. The DNA reads as follows: TGTGCCAGCAGCTCCCGTAAGGGGGGCCAGAACACTGAAGCTTTCTTT. The full variable domain, completed from the reference TRBV7-9 and TRBJ1-1 proteins outside the CDR3, reads DTGVSQNPRHKITKRGQNVTFRCDPISEHNRLYWYRQTLGQGPEFLTYFQNEAQLEKSRLLSDRFSAERPKGSFSTLEIQRTEQGDSAMYLCASSSRKGGQNTEAFFGQGTRLTVV.